This T cell receptor beta chain was sequenced for a study of regulatory T cells in long-lasting Graves disease. Study conclusions and caveats: Persistent disease samples used TRBV28, TRBJ1-2 and TRBJ2-5 preferentially. A limited number of samples was an acknowledged limitation.

Sample time point: newly diagnosed GD, antithyroid drugs for less than 3 months. The authors made the TCR library using RNA they extracted from PBMCs. Trimming removed 3 bases from V and 4 bases from J; junction bases left unmatched: 3. Germline V gives CDR1 LNHDA, CDR2 SQIVND (reference sequence). The CDR3 sequence is 14 residues long. A note on this clonotype: The antigen remains undetermined.

TCR beta libraries were built with iRepertoire HTBI primers and Arm-PCR of CDR3 regions. TCRdb recomputed calls from the multiplex PCR reads with MiXCR, one row per CDR3 protein. The table records about 440,000 distinct CDR3 sequences, approximately 15% of them present only once. The sample also formed part of further work on T cells in Graves' hyperthyroidism and ophthalmopathy. This second report adds: Ophthalmopathy could be told apart from stable hyperthyroidism with a 13 V-J model.

The sample in question was peripheral blood mononuclear cells (PBMCs), obtained at new diagnosis, from a patient treated with antithyroid drugs. The chain joins TRBV19 to TRBJ1-2; 9 nucleotides agree with TRBD1. This clonotype was obtained from a woman aged 25 to 39 with Graves disease. The CDR3 DNA follows: TGTGCCAGTAGTATCCGACAGGGGGGCTATGGCTACACCTTC. Translating gives CASSIRQGGYGYTF.